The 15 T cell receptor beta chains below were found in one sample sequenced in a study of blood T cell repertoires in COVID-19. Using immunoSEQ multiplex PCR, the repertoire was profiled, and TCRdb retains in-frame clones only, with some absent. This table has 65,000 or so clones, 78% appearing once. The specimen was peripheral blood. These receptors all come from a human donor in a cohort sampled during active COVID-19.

In nucleotides, the CDR3 is TGTGCCAGCAGCTTTACACCCACGCAGACCCAGTACTTC. This encodes CASSFTPTQTQYF. The chain is built from TRBV11-3 and TRBJ2-5; D uncertain. The CDR3 loop spans 13 amino acids. CDR1 and CDR2 from the germline V gene are SGHNT and YENEEA. V was shortened by 3 bases and J by 6 bases, with 11 bases between the two germline ends.

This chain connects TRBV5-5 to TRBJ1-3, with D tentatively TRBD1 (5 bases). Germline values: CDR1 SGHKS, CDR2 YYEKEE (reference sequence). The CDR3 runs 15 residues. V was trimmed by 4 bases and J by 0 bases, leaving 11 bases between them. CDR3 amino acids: CASSRQSTSGNTIYF. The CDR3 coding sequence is TGTGCCAGCAGCCGACAGTCCACCTCTGGAAACACCATATATTTT.

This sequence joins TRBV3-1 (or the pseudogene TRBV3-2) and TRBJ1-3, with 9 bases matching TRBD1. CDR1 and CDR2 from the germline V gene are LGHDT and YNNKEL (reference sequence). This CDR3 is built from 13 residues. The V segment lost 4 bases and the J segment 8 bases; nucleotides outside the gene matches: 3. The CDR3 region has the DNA TGTGCCAGCAGCCCCGGGACAGGGCACACCATATATTTT. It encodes CASSPGTGHTIYF.

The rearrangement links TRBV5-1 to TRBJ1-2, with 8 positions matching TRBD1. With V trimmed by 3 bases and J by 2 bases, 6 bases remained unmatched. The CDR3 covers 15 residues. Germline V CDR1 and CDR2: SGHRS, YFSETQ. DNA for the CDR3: TGCGCCAGCAGCTCAGCCGGGACAGGAAACTATGGCTACACCTTC. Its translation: CASSSAGTGNYGYTF. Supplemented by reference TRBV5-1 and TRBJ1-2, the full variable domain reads KAGVTQTPRYLIKTRGQQVTLSCSPISGHRSVSWYQQTPGQGLQFLFEYFSETQRNKGNFPGRFSGRQFSNSRSEMNVSTLELGDSALYLCASSSAGTGNYGYTFGSGTRLTVV.

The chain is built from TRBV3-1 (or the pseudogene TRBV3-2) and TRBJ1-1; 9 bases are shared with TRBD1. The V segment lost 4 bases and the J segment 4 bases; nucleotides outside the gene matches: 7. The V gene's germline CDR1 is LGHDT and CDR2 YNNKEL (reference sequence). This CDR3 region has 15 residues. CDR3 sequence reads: CASSPGQGFSTEAFF. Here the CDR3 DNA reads TGTGCCAGCAGCCCGGGACAGGGTTTTAGCACTGAAGCTTTCTTT.

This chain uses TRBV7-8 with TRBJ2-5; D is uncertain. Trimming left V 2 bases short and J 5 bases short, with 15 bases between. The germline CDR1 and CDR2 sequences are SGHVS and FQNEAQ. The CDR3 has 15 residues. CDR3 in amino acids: CASSLPRIGRETQYF. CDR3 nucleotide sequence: TGTGCCAGCAGCTTACCTAGGATCGGTCGGGAGACCCAGTACTTC.

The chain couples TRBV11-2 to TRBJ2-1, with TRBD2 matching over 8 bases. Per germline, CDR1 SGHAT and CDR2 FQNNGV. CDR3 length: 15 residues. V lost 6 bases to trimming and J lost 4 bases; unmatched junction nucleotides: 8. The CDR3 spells CASRPLAGLYNEQFF. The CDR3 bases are TGTGCCAGCAGACCTCTAGCGGGCCTATACAATGAGCAGTTCTTC.

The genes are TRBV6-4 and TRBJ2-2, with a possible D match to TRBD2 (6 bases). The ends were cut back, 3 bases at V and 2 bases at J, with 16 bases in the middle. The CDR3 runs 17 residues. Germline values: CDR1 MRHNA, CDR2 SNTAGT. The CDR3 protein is CASSESRGGVNTGELFF. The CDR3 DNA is TGTGCCAGCAGTGAATCTAGGGGAGGCGTTAACACCGGGGAGCTGTTTTTT.

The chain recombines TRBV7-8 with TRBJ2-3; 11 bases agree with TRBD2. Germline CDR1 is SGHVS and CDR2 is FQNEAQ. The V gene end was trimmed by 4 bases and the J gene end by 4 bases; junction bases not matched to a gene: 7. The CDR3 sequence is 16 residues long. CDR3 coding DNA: TGTGCCAGCAGCTCTCTAGCGGGACTAGCGGCAGATACGCAGTATTTT. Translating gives CASSSLAGLAADTQYF.

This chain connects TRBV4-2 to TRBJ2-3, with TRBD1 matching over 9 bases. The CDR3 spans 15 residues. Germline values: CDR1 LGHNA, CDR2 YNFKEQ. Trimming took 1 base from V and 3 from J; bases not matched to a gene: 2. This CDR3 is CASSQVGTGTDTQYF. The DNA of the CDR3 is TGTGCCAGCAGCCAAGTCGGGACAGGGACAGATACGCAGTATTTT.

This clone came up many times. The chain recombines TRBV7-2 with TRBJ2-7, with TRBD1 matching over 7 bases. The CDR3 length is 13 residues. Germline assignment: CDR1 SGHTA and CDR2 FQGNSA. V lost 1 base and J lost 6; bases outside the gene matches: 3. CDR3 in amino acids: CASSLGQGLEQYF. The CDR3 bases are TGTGCCAGCAGCTTAGGACAGGGCCTCGAGCAGTACTTC.

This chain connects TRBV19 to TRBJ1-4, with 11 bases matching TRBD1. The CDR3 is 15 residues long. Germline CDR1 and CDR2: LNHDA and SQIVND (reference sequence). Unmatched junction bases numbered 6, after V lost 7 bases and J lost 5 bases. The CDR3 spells CASIGTGGGNEKLFF. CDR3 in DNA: TGTGCCAGTATTGGGACAGGGGGTGGAAATGAAAAACTGTTTTTT.

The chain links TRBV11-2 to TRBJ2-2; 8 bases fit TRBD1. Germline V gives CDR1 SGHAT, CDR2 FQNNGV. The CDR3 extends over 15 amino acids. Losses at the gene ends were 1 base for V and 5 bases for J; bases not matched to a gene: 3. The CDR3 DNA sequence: TGTGCCAGCAGCTTAGCCAGGACAGGGACCGGGGAGCTGTTTTTT. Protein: CASSLARTGTGELFF. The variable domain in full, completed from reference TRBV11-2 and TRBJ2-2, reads EAGVAQSPRYKIIEKRQSVAFWCNPISGHATLYWYQQILGQGPKLLIQFQNNGVVDDSQLPKDRFSAERLKGVDSTLKIQPAKLEDSAVYLCASSLARTGTGELFFGEGSRLTVL.

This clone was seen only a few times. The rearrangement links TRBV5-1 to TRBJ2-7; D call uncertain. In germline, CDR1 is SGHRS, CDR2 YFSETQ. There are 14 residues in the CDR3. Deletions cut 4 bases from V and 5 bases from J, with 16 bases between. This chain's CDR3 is CASSRPTEVHEQYF. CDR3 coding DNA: TGCGCCAGCAGCCGACCCACTGAGGTACACGAGCAGTACTTC.

CDR3 region: CASSLALAGLYNEQFF. CDR3 nucleotides: TGCGCCAGCAGCTTGGCCCTAGCGGGGCTGTACAATGAGCAGTTCTTC. The V and J genes are TRBV5-1 and TRBJ2-1; 9 bases are shared with TRBD2. J gave up 4 bases and V 0 bases, and 5 bases lay outside the gene matches. The CDR3 is 16 amino acids. In germline, CDR1 is SGHRS, CDR2 YFSETQ.